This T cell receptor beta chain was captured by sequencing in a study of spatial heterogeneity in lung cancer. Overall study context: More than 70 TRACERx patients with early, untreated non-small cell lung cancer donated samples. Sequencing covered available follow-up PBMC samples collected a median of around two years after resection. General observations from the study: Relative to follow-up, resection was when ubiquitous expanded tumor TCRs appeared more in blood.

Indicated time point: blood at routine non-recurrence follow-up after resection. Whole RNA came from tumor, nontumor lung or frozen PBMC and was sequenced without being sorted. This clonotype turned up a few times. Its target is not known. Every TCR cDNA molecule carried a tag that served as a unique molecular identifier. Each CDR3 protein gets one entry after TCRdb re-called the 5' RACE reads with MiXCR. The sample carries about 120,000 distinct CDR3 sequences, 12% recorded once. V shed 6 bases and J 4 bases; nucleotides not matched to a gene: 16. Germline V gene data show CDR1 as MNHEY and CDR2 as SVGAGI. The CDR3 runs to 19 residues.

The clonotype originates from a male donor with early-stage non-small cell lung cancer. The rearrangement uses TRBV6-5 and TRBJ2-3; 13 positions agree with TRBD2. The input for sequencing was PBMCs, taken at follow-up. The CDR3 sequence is CASRISKTSGGRRPDTQYF. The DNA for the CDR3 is TGTGCCAGCAGGATCTCCAAGACTAGCGGGGGGCGTCGCCCAGATACGCAGTATTTT.